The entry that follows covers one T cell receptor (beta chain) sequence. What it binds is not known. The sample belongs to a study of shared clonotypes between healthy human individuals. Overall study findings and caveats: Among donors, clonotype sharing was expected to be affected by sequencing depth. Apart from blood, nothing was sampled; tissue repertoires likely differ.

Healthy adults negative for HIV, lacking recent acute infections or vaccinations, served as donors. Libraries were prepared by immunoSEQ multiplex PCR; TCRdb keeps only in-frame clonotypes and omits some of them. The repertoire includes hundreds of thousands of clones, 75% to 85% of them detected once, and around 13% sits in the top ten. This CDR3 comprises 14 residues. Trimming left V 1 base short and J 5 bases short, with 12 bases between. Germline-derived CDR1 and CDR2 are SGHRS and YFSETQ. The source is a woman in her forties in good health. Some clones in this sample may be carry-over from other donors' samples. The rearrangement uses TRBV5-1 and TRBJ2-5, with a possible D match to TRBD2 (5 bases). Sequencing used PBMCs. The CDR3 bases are TGCGCCAGCAGCTTGTGGCTAGAGGGCGAGACCCAGTACTTC. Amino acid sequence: CASSLWLEGETQYF.